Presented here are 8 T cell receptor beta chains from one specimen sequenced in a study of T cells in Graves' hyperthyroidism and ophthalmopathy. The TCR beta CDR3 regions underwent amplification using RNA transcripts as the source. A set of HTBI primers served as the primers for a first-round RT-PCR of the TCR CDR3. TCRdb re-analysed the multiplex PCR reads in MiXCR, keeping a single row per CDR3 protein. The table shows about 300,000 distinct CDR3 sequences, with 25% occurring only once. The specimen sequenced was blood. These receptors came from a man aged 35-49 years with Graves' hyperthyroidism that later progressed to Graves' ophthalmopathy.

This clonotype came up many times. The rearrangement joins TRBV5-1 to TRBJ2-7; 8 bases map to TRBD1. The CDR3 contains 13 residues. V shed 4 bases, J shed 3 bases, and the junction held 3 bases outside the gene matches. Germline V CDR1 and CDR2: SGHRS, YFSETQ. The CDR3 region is CASSRDRNYEQYF. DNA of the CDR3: TGCGCCAGCAGCCGGGACAGGAACTACGAGCAGTACTTC.

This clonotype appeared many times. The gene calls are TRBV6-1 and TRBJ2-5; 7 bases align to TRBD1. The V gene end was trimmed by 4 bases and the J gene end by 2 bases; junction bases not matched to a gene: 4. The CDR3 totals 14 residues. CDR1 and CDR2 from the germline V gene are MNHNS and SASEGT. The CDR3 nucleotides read TGTGCCAGCAGTGTCGACAGGGCTCAAGAGACCCAGTACTTC. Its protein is CASSVDRAQETQYF.

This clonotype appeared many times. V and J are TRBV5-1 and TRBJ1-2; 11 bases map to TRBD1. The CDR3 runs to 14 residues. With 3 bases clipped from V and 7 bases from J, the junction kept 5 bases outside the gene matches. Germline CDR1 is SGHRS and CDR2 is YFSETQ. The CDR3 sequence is CASSYGQGALGYTF. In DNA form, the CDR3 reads TGCGCCAGCAGCTATGGACAGGGGGCGCTTGGCTACACCTTC.

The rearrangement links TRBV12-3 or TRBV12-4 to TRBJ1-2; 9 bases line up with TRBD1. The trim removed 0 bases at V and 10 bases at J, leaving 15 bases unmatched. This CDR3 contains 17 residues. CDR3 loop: CASSLATPGQGSHAYTF. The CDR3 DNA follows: TGTGCCAGCAGTTTAGCTACACCGGGACAGGGAAGTCATGCCTACACCTTC.

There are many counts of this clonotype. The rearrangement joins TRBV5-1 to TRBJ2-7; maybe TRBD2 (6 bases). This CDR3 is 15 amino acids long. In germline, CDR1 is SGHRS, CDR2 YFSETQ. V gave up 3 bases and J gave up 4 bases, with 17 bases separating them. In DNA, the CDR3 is TGCGCCAGCAGCTGGCATGCCGAAGGGACTTACGAGCAGTACTTC. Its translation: CASSWHAEGTYEQYF.

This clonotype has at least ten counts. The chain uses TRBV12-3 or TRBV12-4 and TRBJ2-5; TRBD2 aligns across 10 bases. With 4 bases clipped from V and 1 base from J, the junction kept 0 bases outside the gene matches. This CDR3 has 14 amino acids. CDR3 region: CASSWTSGQETQYF. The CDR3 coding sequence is TGTGCCAGCAGTTGGACTAGCGGCCAAGAGACCCAGTACTTC.

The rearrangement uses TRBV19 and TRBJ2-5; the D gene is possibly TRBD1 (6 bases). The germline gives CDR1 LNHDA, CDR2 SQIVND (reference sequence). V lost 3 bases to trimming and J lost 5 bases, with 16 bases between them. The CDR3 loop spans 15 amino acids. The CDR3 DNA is TGTGCCAGTAGTATTGGTCAGGGGATGGGCGAGACCCAGTACTTC. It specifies CASSIGQGMGETQYF.

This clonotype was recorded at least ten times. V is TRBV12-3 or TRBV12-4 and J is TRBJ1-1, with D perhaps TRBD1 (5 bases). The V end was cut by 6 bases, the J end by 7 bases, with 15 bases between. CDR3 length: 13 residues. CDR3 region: CASRRLHGGEAFF. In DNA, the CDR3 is TGTGCCAGCAGGCGCCTGCATGGGGGTGAAGCTTTCTTT.